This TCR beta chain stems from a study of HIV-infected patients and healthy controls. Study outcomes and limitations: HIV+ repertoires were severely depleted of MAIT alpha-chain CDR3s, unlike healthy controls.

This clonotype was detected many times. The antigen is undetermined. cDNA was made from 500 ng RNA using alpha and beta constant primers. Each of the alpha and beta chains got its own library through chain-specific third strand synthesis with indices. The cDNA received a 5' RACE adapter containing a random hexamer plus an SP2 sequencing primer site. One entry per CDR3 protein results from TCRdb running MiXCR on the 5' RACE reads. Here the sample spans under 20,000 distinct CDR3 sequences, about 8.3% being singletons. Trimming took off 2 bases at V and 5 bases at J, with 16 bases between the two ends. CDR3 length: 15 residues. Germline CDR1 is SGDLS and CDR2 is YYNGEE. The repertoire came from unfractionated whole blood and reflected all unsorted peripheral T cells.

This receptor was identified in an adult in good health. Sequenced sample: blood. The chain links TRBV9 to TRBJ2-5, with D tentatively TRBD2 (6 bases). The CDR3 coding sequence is TGTGCCAGCAGCGTCTCCGGGAGAGCTCTCGAGACCCAGTACTTC. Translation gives CASSVSGRALETQYF.